This TCR beta chain comes out of a study of T cells expressing NK-cell markers. Germline values: CDR1 MNHEY, CDR2 SVGAGI. There are 17 residues in the CDR3. The TCR beta cDNA came from 5'RACE template switching with UMIs. From its re-call of the 5' RACE reads, TCRdb lists each CDR3 protein once, without DNA. The sample's table shows 500,000 to 600,000 distinct CDR3 sequences. The chain links TRBV6-5 to TRBJ1-2. The sequence came from a man between 18 and 35 years old in good health. The sequencing input was blood T cells: a sorted CD56 or NKG2C T cell subset, CD4+ or CD8+ T cells, or bulk PBMC T cells (not recorded which). The CDR3 is CASSSHGTTLSSYGYTF.